This TCR beta chain was documented in a study of early T cells in non-severe SARS-CoV-2 infection. Study-level information: Whole-blood bulk RNA, unsorted, was sequenced, and chains were unpaired.

This clonotype was counted at least ten times. TCRdb reanalysed the 5' RACE reads using MiXCR and keeps one entry per CDR3 protein. The sample carries approximately 29,000 distinct CDR3 sequences, approximately 6.3% recorded once. Germline values: CDR1 DFQATT, CDR2 SNEGSKA (reference sequence). This CDR3 has 12 amino acids. V was cut by 7 bases and J by 2 bases, with 10 bases left in between. The sequencing input was whole blood. The origin of this receptor is an adult who was a healthcare worker with PCR-confirmed SARS-CoV-2 infection or an uninfected control (not recorded which). This chain connects TRBV20-1 to TRBJ2-3; D gene uncertain. CDR3 region: CSVGRPTDTQYF. As DNA, the CDR3 is TGCAGTGTCGGACGCCCCACAGATACGCAGTATTTT.